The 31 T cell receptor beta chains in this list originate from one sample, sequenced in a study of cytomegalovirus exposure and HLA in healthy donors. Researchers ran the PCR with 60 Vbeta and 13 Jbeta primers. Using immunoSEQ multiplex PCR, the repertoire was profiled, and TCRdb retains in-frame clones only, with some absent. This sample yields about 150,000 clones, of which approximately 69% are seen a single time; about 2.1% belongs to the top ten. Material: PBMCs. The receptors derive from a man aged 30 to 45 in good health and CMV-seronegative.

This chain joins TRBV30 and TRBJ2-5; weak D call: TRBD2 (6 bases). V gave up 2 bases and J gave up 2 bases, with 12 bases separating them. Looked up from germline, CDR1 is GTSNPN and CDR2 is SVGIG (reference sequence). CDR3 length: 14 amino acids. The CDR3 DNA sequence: TGTGCCTGGAGTAGGGGAGGTGAACAAGAGACCCAGTACTTC. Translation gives CAWSRGGEQETQYF. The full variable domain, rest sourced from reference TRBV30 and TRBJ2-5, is SQTIHQWPATLVQPVGSPLSLECTVEGTSNPNLYWYRQAAGRGLQLLFYSVGIGQISSEVPQNLSASRPQDRQFILSSKKLLLSDSGFYLCAWSRGGEQETQYFGPGTRLLVL.

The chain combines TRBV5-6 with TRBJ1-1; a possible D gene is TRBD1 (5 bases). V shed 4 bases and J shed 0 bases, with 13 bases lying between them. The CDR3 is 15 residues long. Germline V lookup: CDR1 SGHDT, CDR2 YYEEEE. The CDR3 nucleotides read TGTGCCAGCAGCCCAAGACAGAATATGAACACTGAAGCTTTCTTT. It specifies CASSPRQNMNTEAFF.

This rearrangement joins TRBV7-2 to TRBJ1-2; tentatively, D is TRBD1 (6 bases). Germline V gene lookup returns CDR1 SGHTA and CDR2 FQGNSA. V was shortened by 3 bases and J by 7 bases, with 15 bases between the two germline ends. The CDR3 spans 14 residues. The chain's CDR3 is CASSFVGGASGYTF. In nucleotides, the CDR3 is TGTGCCAGCAGCTTTGTAGGGGGGGCGAGTGGCTACACCTTC.

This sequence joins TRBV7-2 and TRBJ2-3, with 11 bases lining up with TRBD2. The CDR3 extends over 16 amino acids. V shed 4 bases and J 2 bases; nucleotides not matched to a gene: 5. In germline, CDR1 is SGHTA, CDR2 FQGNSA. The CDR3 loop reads CASSSGTSGLTDTQYF. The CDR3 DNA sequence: TGTGCCAGCAGCTCCGGGACTAGCGGCCTCACAGATACGCAGTATTTT.

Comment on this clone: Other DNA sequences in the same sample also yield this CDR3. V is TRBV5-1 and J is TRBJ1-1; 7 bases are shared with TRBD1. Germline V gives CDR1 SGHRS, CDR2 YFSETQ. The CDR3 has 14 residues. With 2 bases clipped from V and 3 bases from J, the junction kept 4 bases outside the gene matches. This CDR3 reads CASSLGRGDTEAFF. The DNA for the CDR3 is TGCGCCAGCAGCTTAGGCAGGGGGGACACTGAAGCTTTCTTT. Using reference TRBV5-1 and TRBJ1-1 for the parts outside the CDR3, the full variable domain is KAGVTQTPRYLIKTRGQQVTLSCSPISGHRSVSWYQQTPGQGLQFLFEYFSETQRNKGNFPGRFSGRQFSNSRSEMNVSTLELGDSALYLCASSLGRGDTEAFFGQGTRLTVV.

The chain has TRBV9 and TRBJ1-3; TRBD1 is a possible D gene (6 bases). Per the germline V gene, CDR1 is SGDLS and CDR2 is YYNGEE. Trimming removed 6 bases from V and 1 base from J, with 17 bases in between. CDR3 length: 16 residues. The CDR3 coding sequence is TGTGCCAGCACAACAGGGCCAAACCCTTCTGGAAACACCATATATTTT. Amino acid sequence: CASTTGPNPSGNTIYF.

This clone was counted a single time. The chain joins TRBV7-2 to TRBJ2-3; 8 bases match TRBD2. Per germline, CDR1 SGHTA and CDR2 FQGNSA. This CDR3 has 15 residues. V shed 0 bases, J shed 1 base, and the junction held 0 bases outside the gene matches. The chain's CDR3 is CASSLASGGTDTQYF. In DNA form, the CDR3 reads TGTGCCAGCAGCTTAGCTAGCGGGGGCACAGATACGCAGTATTTT.

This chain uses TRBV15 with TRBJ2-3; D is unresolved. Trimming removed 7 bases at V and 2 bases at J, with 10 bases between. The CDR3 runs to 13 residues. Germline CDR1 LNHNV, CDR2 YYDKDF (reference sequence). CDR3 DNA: TGTGCCACCAAGGCGGAAATCACAGATACGCAGTATTTT. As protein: CATKAEITDTQYF. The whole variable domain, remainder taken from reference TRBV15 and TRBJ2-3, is DAMVIQNPRYQVTQFGKPVTLSCSQTLNHNVMYWYQQKSSQAPKLLFHYYDKDFNNEADTPDNFQSRRPNTSFCFLDIRSPGLGDTAMYLCATKAEITDTQYFGPGTRLTVL.

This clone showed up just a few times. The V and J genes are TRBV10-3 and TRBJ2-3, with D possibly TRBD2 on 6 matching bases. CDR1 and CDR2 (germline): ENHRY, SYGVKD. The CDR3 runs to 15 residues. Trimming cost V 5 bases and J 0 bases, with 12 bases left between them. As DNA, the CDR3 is TGTGCCATCAGTTCCGGGACTGGAAGCACAGATACGCAGTATTTT. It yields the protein CAISSGTGSTDTQYF.

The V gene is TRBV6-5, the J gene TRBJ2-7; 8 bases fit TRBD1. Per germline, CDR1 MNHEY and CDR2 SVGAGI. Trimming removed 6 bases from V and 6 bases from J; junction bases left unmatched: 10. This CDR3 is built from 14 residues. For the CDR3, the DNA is TGTGCCAGCAGCTCCGGGACAGGAGGTCTCGAGCAGTACTTC. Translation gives CASSSGTGGLEQYF.

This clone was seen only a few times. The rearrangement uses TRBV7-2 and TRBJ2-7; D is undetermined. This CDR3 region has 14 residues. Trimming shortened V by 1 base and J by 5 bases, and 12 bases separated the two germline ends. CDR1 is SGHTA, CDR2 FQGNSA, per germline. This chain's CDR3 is CASSLGLVGHEQYF. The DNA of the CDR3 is TGTGCCAGCAGCTTAGGGTTGGTTGGCCACGAGCAGTACTTC. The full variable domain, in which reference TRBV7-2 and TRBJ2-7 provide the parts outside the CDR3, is GAGVSQSPSNKVTEKGKDVELRCDPISGHTALYWYRQSLGQGLEFLIYFQGNSAPDKSGLPSDRFSAERTGGSVSTLTIQRTQQEDSAVYLCASSLGLVGHEQYFGPGTRLTVT.

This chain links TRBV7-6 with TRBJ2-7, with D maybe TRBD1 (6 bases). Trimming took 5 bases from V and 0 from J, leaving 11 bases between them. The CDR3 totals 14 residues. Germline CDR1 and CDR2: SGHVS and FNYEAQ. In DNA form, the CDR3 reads TGTGCCAGCAGCGACAGGCCAAGCTCCTACGAGCAGTACTTC. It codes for CASSDRPSSYEQYF.

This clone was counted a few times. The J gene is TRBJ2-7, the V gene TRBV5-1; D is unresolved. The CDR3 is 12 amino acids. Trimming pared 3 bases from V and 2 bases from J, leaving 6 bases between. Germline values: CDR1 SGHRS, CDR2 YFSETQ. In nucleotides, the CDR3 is TGCGCCAGCAGCTCCCCTCCCTACGAGCAGTACTTC. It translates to CASSSPPYEQYF.

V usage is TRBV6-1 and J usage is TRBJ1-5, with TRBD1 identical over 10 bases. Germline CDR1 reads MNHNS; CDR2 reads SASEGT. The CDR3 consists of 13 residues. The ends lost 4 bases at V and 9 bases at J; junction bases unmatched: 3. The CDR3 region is CASSGTGGWPQHF. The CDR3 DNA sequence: TGTGCCAGCAGTGGGACAGGGGGTTGGCCCCAGCATTTT.

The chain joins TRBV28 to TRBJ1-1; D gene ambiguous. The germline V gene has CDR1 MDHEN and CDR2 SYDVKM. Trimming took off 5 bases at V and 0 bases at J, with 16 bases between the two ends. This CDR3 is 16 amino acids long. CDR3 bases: TGTGCCAGCAGTCGGCAGGTCCTGACCATGAACACTGAAGCTTTCTTT. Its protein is CASSRQVLTMNTEAFF.

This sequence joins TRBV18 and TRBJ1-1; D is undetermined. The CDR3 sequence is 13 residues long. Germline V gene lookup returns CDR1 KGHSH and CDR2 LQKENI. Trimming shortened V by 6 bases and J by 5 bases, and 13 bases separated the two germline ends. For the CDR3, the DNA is TGTGCCAGCTCTCGGGTGGAGGCTACTGAAGCTTTCTTT. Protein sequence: CASSRVEATEAFF.

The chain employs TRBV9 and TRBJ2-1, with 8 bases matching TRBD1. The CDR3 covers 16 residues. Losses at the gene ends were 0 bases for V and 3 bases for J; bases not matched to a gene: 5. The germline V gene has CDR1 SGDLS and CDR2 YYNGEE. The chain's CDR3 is CASSVGGTGDYNEQFF. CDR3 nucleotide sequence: TGTGCCAGCAGCGTAGGCGGGACAGGAGACTACAATGAGCAGTTCTTC.

CDR3 amino acids: CASSLGLAGSYNEQFF. CDR3 in DNA: TGTGCCAGCAGCTTAGGGCTAGCGGGGTCCTACAATGAGCAGTTCTTC. The V and J genes are TRBV7-6 and TRBJ2-1, with 9 nucleotides matching TRBD2. The CDR3 is 16 amino acids. Germline V gene data show CDR1 as SGHVS and CDR2 as FNYEAQ. Unmatched junction bases numbered 2, after V lost 1 base and J lost 1 base.

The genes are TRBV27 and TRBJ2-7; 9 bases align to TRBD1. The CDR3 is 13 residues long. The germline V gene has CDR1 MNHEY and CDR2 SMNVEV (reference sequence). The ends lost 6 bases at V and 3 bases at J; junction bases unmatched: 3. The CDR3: CASRDRGDYEQYF. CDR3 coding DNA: TGTGCCAGCAGAGACAGGGGGGACTACGAGCAGTACTTC.

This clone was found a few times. CDR3 DNA: TGTGCCAGCAGCTTAGAGACAGGAGCCTACGAGCAGTACTTC. It is translated as CASSLETGAYEQYF. The chain has TRBV7-2 and TRBJ2-7; D possibly corresponds to TRBD1 (6 bases). V dropped 1 base and J dropped 2 bases, with 9 bases sitting between them. Germline loops: CDR1 SGHTA, CDR2 FQGNSA. There are 14 residues in the CDR3.

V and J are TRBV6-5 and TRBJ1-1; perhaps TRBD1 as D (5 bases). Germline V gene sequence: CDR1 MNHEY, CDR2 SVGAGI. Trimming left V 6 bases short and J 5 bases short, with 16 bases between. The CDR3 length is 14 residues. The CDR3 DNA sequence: TGTGCCAGCAGAACCGTCCCGGAGGGGACTGAAGCTTTCTTT. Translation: CASRTVPEGTEAFF.

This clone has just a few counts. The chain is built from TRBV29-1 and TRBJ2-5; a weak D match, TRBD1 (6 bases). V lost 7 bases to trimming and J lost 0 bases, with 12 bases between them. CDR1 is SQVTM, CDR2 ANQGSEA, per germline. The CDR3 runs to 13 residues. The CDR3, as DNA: TGCAGCGCTCGTCGGACAGACCAAGAGACCCAGTACTTC. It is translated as CSARRTDQETQYF.

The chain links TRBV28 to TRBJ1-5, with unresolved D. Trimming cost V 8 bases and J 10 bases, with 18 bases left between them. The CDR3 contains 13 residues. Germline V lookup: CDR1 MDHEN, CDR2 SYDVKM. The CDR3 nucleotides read TGTGCCAGCGGTTGGGCTGGTGAGGGACCCCAGCATTTT. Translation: CASGWAGEGPQHF.

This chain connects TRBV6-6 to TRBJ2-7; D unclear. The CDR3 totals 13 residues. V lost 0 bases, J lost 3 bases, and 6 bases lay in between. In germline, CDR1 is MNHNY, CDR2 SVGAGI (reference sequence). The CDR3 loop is CASSYSTVYEQYF. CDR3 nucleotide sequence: TGTGCCAGCAGTTACTCTACAGTCTACGAGCAGTACTTC.

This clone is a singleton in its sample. The CDR3 sequence: CASSLGGGGVMNTQYF. The CDR3 DNA reads as TGTGCCAGCAGCTTGGGGGGCGGGGGGGTTATGAATACGCAGTATTTT. This chain joins TRBV5-6 and TRBJ2-3; TRBD2 matches 9 bases. Germline CDR1 reads SGHDT; CDR2 reads YYEEEE. CDR3 length equals 16 residues. V was pared by 0 bases and J by 7 bases, with 9 bases of the junction left unmatched.

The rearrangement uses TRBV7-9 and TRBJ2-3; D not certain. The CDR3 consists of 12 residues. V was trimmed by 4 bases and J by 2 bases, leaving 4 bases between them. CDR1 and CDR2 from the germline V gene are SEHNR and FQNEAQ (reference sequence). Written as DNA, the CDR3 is TGTGCCAGCAGCTCCCACACAGATACGCAGTATTTT. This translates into CASSSHTDTQYF.

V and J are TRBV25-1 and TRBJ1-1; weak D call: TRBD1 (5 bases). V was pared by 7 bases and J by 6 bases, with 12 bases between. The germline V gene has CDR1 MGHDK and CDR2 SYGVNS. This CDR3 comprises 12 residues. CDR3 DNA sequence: TGTGCCAGCATTCGGGGGAGGGCTGAAGCTTTCTTT. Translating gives CASIRGRAEAFF.

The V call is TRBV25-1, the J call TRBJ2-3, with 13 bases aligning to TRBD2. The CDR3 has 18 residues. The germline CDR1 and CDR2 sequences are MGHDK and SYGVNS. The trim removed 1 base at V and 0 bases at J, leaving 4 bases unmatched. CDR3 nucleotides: TGTGCCAGCAGTGAATCAAAGACTAGCGGGGGGAGCACAGATACGCAGTATTTT. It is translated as CASSESKTSGGSTDTQYF. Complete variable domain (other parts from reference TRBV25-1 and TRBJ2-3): EADIYQTPRYLVIGTGKKITLECSQTMGHDKMYWYQQDPGMELHLIHYSYGVNSTEKGDLSSESTVSRIRTEHFPLTLESARPSHTSQYLCASSESKTSGGSTDTQYFGPGTRLTVL.

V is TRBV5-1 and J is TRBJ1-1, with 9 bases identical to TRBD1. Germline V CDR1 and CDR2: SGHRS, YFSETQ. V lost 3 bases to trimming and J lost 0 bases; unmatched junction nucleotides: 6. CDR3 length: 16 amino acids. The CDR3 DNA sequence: TGCGCCAGCAGCTGGACAGGGGATTTAATGAACACTGAAGCTTTCTTT. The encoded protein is CASSWTGDLMNTEAFF.

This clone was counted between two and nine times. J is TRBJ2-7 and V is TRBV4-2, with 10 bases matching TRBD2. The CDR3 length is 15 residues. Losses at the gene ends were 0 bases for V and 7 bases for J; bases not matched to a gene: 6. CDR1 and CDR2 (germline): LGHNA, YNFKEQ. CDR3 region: CASSQESGGASEQYF. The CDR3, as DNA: TGTGCCAGCAGCCAAGAGAGCGGGGGGGCGAGTGAGCAGTACTTC.

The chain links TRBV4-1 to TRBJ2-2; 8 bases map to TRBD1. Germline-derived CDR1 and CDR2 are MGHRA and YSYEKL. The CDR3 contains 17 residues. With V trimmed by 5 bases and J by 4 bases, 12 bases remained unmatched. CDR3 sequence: CASSLQGWTGSTGELFF. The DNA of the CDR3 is TGCGCCAGCAGCTTACAAGGATGGACAGGGAGCACCGGGGAGCTGTTTTTT.